This record covers a single T cell receptor (beta chain). The sample originates from a study of blood T cells in healthy people across ages. This CDR3 has 16 amino acids. CDR1 is SEHNR and CDR2 is FQNEAQ in the germline V gene (reference sequence). Trimming left V 0 bases short and J 0 bases short, with 8 bases between. The second PCR ran about 7 to 12 cycles with a sample-barcoded 5' primer and J-beta primers. MiXCR, run by TCRdb on the 5' RACE reads, gives a single entry per CDR3 protein. The sample includes 450,000 to 700,000 distinct CDR3 sequences, 25% to 30% seen only once; the top ten take 15% to 20%.

This clonotype originated in a woman aged 65 to 85 in good health. The chain combines TRBV7-9 with TRBJ2-2; D may be TRBD1 (6 bases). The specimen was blood. The CDR3 sequence: CASSLAGAANTGELFF. DNA of the CDR3: TGTGCCAGCAGCTTAGCGGGGGCCGCGAACACCGGGGAGCTGTTTTTT.